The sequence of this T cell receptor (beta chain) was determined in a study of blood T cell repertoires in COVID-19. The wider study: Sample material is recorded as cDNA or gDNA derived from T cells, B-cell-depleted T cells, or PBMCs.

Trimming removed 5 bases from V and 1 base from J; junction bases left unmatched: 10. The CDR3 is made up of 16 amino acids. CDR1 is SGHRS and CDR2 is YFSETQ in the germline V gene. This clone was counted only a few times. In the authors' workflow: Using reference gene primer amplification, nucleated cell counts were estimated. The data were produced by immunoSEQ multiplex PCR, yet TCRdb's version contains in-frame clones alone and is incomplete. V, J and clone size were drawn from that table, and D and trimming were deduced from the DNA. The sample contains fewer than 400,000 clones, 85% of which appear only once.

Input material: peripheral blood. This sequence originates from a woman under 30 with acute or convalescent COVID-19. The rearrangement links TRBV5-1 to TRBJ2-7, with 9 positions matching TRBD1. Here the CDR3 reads CASSSYGTGFSYEQYF. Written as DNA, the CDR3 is TGCGCCAGCAGTTCATACGGGACAGGGTTTTCCTACGAGCAGTACTTC.